These 7 T cell receptor beta chains were sequenced from one sample in a study of response to subunit inactivated influenza vaccine. TCRdb re-derived calls from the RT-PCR reads in MiXCR, one entry per CDR3 protein. The sample comprises around 600,000 distinct CDR3 sequences, roughly 12% of which are singletons, and 11% rests with the top ten. These records were also assigned to another study, of T cells expressing NK-cell markers. Per that paper: Synthesis of TCR beta cDNA relied on 5'RACE template switching carrying UMIs.

This material consisted of PBMCs from blood, taken on the day of vaccination. The receptors shown here come from a man aged 50 to 60 who received an inactivated influenza vaccine.

A word on this clonotype: The conserved phenylalanine or tryptophan is not found at the CDR3 terminus, so this likely reflects a read error. This sequence joins TRBV5-1 and TRBJ2-3; 9 bases line up with TRBD2. The CDR3 runs 17 residues. CDR1 and CDR2 from the germline V gene are SGHRS and YFSETQ. V shed 5 bases, J shed 0 bases, and the junction held 10 bases outside the gene matches. The CDR3 region is CASRARAGGHSTDTQYS. In DNA, the CDR3 is TGCGCCAGCAGAGCAAGAGCGGGGGGTCATAGCACAGATACGCAGTATTCT.

This clonotype showed up many times. The V call is TRBV27, the J call TRBJ2-3; a possible D gene is TRBD1 (5 bases). The V gene lost 5 bases and the J gene lost 1 base, with 13 bases spanning the gap. This CDR3 region has 15 residues. Germline V gene sequence: CDR1 MNHEY, CDR2 SMNVEV (reference sequence). The CDR3 reads CASSLRERGTDTQYF. DNA for the CDR3: TGTGCCAGCAGTCTCAGGGAACGGGGCACAGATACGCAGTATTTT.

The chain links TRBV30 to TRBJ2-1, with 7 nucleotides matching TRBD2. CDR3 size: 13 residues. J lost 6 bases, V lost 1 base, and 3 bases had no gene match. CDR1 is GTSNPN and CDR2 is SVGIG in the germline V gene (reference sequence). The CDR3 nucleotides are TGTGCCTGGAGTGGGCTAGCGGCCAATGAGCAGTTCTTC. Amino acid sequence: CAWSGLAANEQFF.

J is TRBJ1-3 and V is TRBV6-1, with a tentative D call TRBD1 (6 bases). Deletions cut 1 base from V and 7 bases from J, with 17 bases between. CDR3 size: 16 residues. From germline, CDR1 is MNHNS and CDR2 SASEGT. In DNA form, the CDR3 reads TGTGCCAGCAGTGAAGAAGTAGGGGGGCGTACGAACACCATATATTTT. Encoded protein: CASSEEVGGRTNTIYF.

V gene TRBV6-5 combines with J gene TRBJ2-2; 8 bases fit TRBD1. The V gene's germline CDR1 is MNHEY and CDR2 SVGAGI. The CDR3 contains 17 residues. The J segment lost 4 bases and the V segment lost 0 bases, leaving 7 bases of the junction unmatched. Written as DNA, the CDR3 is TGTGCCAGCAGTTACTCCTGGACAGGGCGGATCACCGGGGAGCTGTTTTTT. Translated: CASSYSWTGRITGELFF.

In this sample, this clonotype turned up a few times. The chain links TRBV29-1 to TRBJ2-5, with 8 bases aligning to TRBD2. V shed 2 bases, J shed 5 bases, and the junction held 10 bases outside the gene matches. CDR1 is SQVTM, CDR2 ANQGSEA, per germline. The CDR3 has 15 amino acids. CDR3 in DNA: TGCAGCGTTGAAACGGGTCTAGCGGGCGGTGAGACCCAGTACTTC. The encoded protein is CSVETGLAGGETQYF.

This clonotype was found a few times. The rearrangement uses TRBV4-2 and TRBJ1-4; a weak D match, TRBD1 (6 bases). This CDR3 spans 17 amino acids. Germline CDR1 is LGHNA and CDR2 is YNFKEQ. V lost 4 bases, J lost 0 bases, and 15 bases lay in between. The CDR3 bases are TGTGCCAGCAGCCGGTACAGGGCCGGGGCAACTAATGAAAAACTGTTTTTT. Amino acid sequence: CASSRYRAGATNEKLFF.